The 12 T cell receptor beta chains below were found in one sample sequenced in a study of blood T cell repertoires in COVID-19. Method: immunoSEQ multiplex PCR; TCRdb's copy keeps in-frame clones and lacks some. The table has 83,000 or so clones, about 87% seen once. The sequencing input was peripheral blood. These receptors all come from an elderly man with active or convalescent COVID-19.

On this clone itself: This sample also contains other DNA sequences that code for the same CDR3. The chain is built from TRBV28 and TRBJ1-1; D may be TRBD1 (5 bases). CDR3 length: 14 residues. CDR1 is MDHEN, CDR2 SYDVKM, per germline. The V gene lost 2 bases and the J gene lost 0 bases, with 7 bases spanning the gap. This CDR3 is CASSLGALNTEAFF. The CDR3 DNA is TGTGCCAGCAGTTTAGGGGCTCTGAACACTGAAGCTTTCTTT.

The chain employs TRBV2 and TRBJ2-1, with 10 bases identical to TRBD2. J gave up 6 bases and V 6 bases, and 8 bases lay outside the gene matches. This CDR3 contains 15 residues. Germline values: CDR1 SNHLY, CDR2 FYNNEI. The CDR3: CASRELAGNSNEQFF. CDR3 coding DNA: TGTGCCAGCAGGGAACTAGCGGGAAATAGCAATGAGCAGTTCTTC.

The V gene is TRBV5-8, the J gene TRBJ1-1; D is perhaps TRBD1 (6 bases). The CDR3 length is 15 residues. V lost 1 base, J lost 1 base, and 11 bases lay in between. Germline V CDR1 and CDR2: SGHTS, YDEGEE. This CDR3 reads CASSLIGGPNTEAFF. CDR3 in DNA: TGTGCCAGCAGCTTGATTGGGGGCCCGAACACTGAAGCTTTCTTT.

The J gene is TRBJ2-3, the V gene TRBV10-3, with 9 bases that match TRBD2. Trimming cost V 0 bases and J 0 bases; bases outside gene matches: 10. From germline, CDR1 is ENHRY and CDR2 SYGVKD. The CDR3 length is 19 residues. The CDR3 region is CAISESAAGGATSTDTQYF. CDR3 coding DNA: TGTGCCATCAGTGAGTCCGCAGCGGGAGGAGCAACTAGCACAGATACGCAGTATTTT.

The gene calls are TRBV5-6 and TRBJ2-2; 7 bases agree with TRBD2. The germline gives CDR1 SGHDT, CDR2 YYEEEE. This CDR3 is built from 16 residues. Losses at the gene ends were 4 bases for V and 4 bases for J; bases not matched to a gene: 10. This CDR3 reads CASSPSAGVRTGELFF. CDR3 DNA sequence: TGTGCCAGCAGCCCATCGGCGGGGGTTCGCACCGGGGAGCTGTTTTTT.

The V and J genes are TRBV5-1 and TRBJ1-2, with D tentatively TRBD1 (5 bases). Trimming cost V 4 bases and J 4 bases, with 11 bases left between them. The CDR3 sequence is 13 residues long. Germline V CDR1 and CDR2: SGHRS, YFSETQ. The CDR3 reads CASSAGRSYGYTF. CDR3 nucleotides: TGCGCCAGCAGCGCGGGACGGAGCTATGGCTACACCTTC.

The chain couples TRBV7-9 to TRBJ1-1; 7 positions match TRBD1. After removal of 7 bases from V and 12 bases from J, the junction contained 8 bases not matched to a gene. The CDR3 runs 11 residues. From germline, CDR1 is SEHNR and CDR2 FQNEAQ (reference sequence). CDR3 amino acids: CASTGEGASFF. The CDR3 DNA follows: TGTGCCAGCACGGGTGAGGGGGCTTCTTTCTTT.

The rearrangement uses TRBV9 and TRBJ2-7; 7 bases are shared with TRBD2. V shed 4 bases, J shed 2 bases, and the junction held 15 bases outside the gene matches. From germline, CDR1 is SGDLS and CDR2 YYNGEE. The CDR3 has 17 residues. This CDR3 reads CASSPKTAGRTTYEQYV. CDR3 nucleotides: TGTGCCAGCAGCCCAAAGACTGCCGGGAGGACTACCTACGAGCAGTACGTC.

In DNA, the CDR3 is TGTGCCAGCAGCGTAGGGGTTCTGGGGCTGCGCACAGATACGCAGTATTTT. This codes for CASSVGVLGLRTDTQYF. The chain carries TRBV9 and TRBJ2-3; a possible D gene is TRBD1 (5 bases). Germline V gene data show CDR1 as SGDLS and CDR2 as YYNGEE. This CDR3 comprises 17 residues. V was trimmed by 0 bases and J by 1 base, leaving 15 bases between them.

V usage is TRBV4-1 and J usage is TRBJ1-5, with D perhaps matching TRBD1 (5 bases). The CDR3 totals 16 residues. V was clipped by 2 bases and J by 4 bases, with 15 bases between them. Germline lookup yields CDR1 MGHRA and CDR2 YSYEKL. CDR3 residues: CASSQRWPGPNQPQHF. The CDR3 DNA reads as TGCGCCAGCAGCCAAAGATGGCCAGGGCCTAATCAGCCCCAGCATTTT.

The J gene is TRBJ1-5, the V gene TRBV28; D unresolved. The CDR3 totals 13 residues. The V gene lost 5 bases and the J gene lost 0 bases, with 5 bases spanning the gap. Germline V gives CDR1 MDHEN, CDR2 SYDVKM. The CDR3 reads CASSVYSNQPQHF. CDR3 in DNA: TGTGCCAGCAGTGTTTATAGCAATCAGCCCCAGCATTTT. Looking up the rest from reference TRBV28 and TRBJ1-5 gives the full variable domain: DVKVTQSSRYLVKRTGEKVFLECVQDMDHENMFWYRQDPGLGLRLIYFSYDVKMKEKGDIPEGYSVSREKKERFSLILESASTNQTSMYLCASSVYSNQPQHFGDGTRLSIL.

The rearrangement uses TRBV6-5 and TRBJ2-1; TRBD1 agrees at 9 bases. Germline V gives CDR1 MNHEY, CDR2 SVGAGI. The CDR3 extends over 16 amino acids. The V gene end was trimmed by 2 bases and the J gene end by 5 bases; junction bases not matched to a gene: 7. This chain's CDR3 is CASSYTGTGRNNEQFF. CDR3 sequence (DNA): TGTGCCAGCAGTTACACCGGGACAGGGAGAAACAATGAGCAGTTCTTC.